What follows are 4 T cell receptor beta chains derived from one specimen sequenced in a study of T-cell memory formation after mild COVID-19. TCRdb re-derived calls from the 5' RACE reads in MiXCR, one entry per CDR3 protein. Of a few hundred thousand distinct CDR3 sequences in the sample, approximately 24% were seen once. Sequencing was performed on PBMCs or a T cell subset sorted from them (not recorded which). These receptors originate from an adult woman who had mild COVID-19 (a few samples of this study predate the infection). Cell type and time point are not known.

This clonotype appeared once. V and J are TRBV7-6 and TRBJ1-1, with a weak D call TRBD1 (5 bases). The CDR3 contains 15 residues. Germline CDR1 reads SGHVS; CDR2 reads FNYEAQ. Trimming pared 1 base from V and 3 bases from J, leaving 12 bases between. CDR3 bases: TGTGCCAGCAGCTTAGGAGCAGGAGGGGACACTGAAGCTTTCTTT. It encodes CASSLGAGGDTEAFF.

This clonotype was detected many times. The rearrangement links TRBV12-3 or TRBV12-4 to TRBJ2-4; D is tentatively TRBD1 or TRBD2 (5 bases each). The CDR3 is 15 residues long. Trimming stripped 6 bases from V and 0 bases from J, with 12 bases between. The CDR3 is CASSPGPLAKNIQYF. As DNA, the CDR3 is TGTGCCAGCAGCCCGGGACCACTAGCCAAAAACATTCAGTACTTC.

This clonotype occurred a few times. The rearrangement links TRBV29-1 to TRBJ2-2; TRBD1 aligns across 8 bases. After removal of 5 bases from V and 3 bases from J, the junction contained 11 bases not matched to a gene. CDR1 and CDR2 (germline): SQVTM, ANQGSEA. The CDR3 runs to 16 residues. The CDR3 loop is CSVLPGQGADTGELFF. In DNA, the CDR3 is TGCAGCGTTTTACCCGGGCAGGGGGCAGACACCGGGGAGCTGTTTTTT.

CDR3 sequence reads: CASSLSPAQGADYGYTF. The DNA for the CDR3 is TGCGCCAGCAGCTTAAGTCCCGCACAGGGGGCTGACTATGGCTACACCTTC. V usage is TRBV5-1 and J usage is TRBJ1-2, with 9 positions matching TRBD1. Germline CDR1 SGHRS, CDR2 YFSETQ. After removal of 2 bases from V and 3 bases from J, the junction contained 11 bases not matched to a gene. The CDR3 sequence is 17 residues long.